Listed below are T cell receptor beta chains from one sample, sequenced in a study of CD8+ T cells in alopecia areata. Assay: immunoSEQ multiplex PCR; the TCRdb copy retains only in-frame clones and omits some. The sample holds 150,000 to 190,000 clones, under 60% seen once. Here the sequenced sample was CD8+ T cells sorted from blood, taken at week 0. The receptors were sampled from a human donor with alopecia areata. CDR3s include the opening cysteine and the closing phenylalanine or tryptophan. D genes are given only for firm matches. Clone size is stated in some rows and not others, as once, few, many or a class when expanded.

clone_size: few
j_call: TRBJ2-2
v_call: TRBV29-1
d_call: .
cdr3_nt: TGCAGCGTTGCCCTCCCAGACACTAACACCGGGGAGCTGTTTTTT
cdr3_aa: CSVALPDTNTGELFF

clone_size: .
j_call: TRBJ1-2
v_call: TRBV2
d_call: TRBD1
cdr3_nt: TGTGCCAGCAGGAGGGGAGGGGACAGGGGGAACTATGGCTACACCTTC
cdr3_aa: CASRRGGDRGNYGYTF

clone_size: once
j_call: TRBJ1-2
v_call: TRBV2
d_call: .
cdr3_nt: TGTGCCAGCATGCTAACAGCTAACTATGGCTACACCTTC
cdr3_aa: CASMLTANYGYTF

clone_size: .
j_call: TRBJ1-6
v_call: TRBV30
d_call: .
cdr3_nt: TGTGCCTGGACCTCGGGAGATAATTCACCCCTCCACTTT
cdr3_aa: CAWTSGDNSPLHF

clone_size: few
j_call: TRBJ2-3
v_call: TRBV13
d_call: .
cdr3_nt: TGTGCCAGCAGCTTTTTTGCAGATACGCAGTATTTT
cdr3_aa: CASSFFADTQYF

clone_size: .
j_call: TRBJ2-2
v_call: TRBV2
d_call: .
cdr3_nt: TGTGCCAGCAGGGGCGGGGAGCTGTTTTTT
cdr3_aa: CASRGGELFF

clone_size: .
j_call: TRBJ1-2
v_call: TRBV29-1
d_call: .
cdr3_nt: TGCAGCGTTGACCCCCGAGGCGCCGATGGCTACACCTTC
cdr3_aa: CSVDPRGADGYTF

clone_size: .
j_call: TRBJ1-6
v_call: TRBV5-6
d_call: .
cdr3_nt: TGTGCCAGCAGCACCGGTGGTTCACCCCTCCACTTT
cdr3_aa: CASSTGGSPLHF

clone_size: few
j_call: TRBJ2-1
v_call: TRBV29-1
d_call: .
cdr3_nt: TGCAGCGTTGAAGAGGCGGGCAGCCCCAACTACAATGAGCAGTTCTTC
cdr3_aa: CSVEEAGSPNYNEQFF

clone_size: .
j_call: TRBJ2-3
v_call: TRBV14
d_call: TRBD1
cdr3_nt: TGTGCCAGCAGCGCCTGGGACAGTCCGCCCGATACGCAGTATTTT
cdr3_aa: CASSAWDSPPDTQYF

clone_size: .
j_call: TRBJ1-2
v_call: TRBV7-9
d_call: .
cdr3_nt: TGTGCCAGCAGCTCCCAAGGGGATGGCTACACCTTC
cdr3_aa: CASSSQGDGYTF

clone_size: .
j_call: TRBJ2-7
v_call: TRBV29-1
d_call: .
cdr3_nt: TGCAGCGCAGGAGGGGAGGACGAGCAGTACTTC
cdr3_aa: CSAGGEDEQYF

clone_size: .
j_call: TRBJ2-3
v_call: TRBV11-2
d_call: .
cdr3_nt: TGTGCCAGCAGCTTATATGGGAGAGGCACAGATACGCAGTATTTT
cdr3_aa: CASSLYGRGTDTQYF

clone_size: .
j_call: TRBJ2-6
v_call: TRBV2
d_call: .
cdr3_nt: TGTGCCAGCAGTGAATGGCCATTCTCTGGGGCCAACGTCCTGACTTTC
cdr3_aa: CASSEWPFSGANVLTF